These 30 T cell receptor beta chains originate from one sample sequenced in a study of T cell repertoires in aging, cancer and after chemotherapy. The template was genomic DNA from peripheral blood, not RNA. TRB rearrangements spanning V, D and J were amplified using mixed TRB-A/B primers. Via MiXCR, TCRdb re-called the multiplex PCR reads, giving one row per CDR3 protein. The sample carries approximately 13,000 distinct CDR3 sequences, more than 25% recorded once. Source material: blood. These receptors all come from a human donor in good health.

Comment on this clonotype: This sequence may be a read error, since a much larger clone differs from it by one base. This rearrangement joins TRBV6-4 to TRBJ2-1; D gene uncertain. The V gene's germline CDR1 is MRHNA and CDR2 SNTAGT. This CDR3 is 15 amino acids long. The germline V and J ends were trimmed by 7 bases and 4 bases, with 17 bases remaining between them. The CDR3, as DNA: TGTGCCAGCATTGAAAGGGCAGGAGAATACAATGAGCAGTTCTTC. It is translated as CASIERAGEYNEQFF.

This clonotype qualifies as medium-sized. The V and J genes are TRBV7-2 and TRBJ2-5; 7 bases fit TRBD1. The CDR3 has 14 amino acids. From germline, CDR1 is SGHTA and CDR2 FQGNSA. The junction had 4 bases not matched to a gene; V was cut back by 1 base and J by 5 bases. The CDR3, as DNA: TGTGCCAGCAGCTTAGGAGTGACAGGGGAGACCCAGTACTTC. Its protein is CASSLGVTGETQYF.

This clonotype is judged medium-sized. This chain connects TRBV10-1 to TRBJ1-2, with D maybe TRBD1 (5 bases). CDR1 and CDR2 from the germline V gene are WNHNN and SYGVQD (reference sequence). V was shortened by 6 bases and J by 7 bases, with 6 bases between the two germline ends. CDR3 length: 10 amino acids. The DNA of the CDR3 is TGCGCCAGCAGCAGGGTTGGCTACACCTTC. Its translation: CASSRVGYTF.

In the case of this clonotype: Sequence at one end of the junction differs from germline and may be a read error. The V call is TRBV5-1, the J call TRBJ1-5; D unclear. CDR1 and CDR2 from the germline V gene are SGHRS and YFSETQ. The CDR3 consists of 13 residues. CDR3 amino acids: CASSLAGDQHQHF. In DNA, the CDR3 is TGCGCCAGCAGCTTGGCCGGTGATCAGCACCAGCATTTT. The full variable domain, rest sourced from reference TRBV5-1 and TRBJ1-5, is KAGVTQTPRYLIKTRGQQVTLSCSPISGHRSVSWYQQTPGQGLQFLFEYFSETQRNKGNFPGRFSGRQFSNSRSEMNVSTLELGDSALYLCASSLAGDQHQHFGDGTRLSIL.

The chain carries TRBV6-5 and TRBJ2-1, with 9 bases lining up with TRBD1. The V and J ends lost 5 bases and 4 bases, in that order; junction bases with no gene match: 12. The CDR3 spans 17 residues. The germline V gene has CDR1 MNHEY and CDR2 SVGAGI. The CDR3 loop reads CASSLTPGQGIYNEQFF. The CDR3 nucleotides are TGTGCCAGCAGTCTGACCCCGGGACAGGGAATTTACAATGAGCAGTTCTTC.

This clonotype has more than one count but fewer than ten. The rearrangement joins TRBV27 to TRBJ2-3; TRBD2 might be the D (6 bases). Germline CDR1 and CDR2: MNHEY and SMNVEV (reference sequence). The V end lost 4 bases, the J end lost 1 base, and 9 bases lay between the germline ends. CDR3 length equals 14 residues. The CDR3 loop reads CASSYAGRTDTQYF. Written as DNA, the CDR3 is TGTGCCAGCAGTTATGCGGGGCGCACAGATACGCAGTATTTT.

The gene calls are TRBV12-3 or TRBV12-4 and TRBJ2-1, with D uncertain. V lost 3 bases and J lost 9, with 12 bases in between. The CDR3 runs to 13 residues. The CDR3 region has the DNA TGTGCCAGCAGTTTTTTTCAGGACGGTGAGCAGTTCTTC. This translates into CASSFFQDGEQFF.

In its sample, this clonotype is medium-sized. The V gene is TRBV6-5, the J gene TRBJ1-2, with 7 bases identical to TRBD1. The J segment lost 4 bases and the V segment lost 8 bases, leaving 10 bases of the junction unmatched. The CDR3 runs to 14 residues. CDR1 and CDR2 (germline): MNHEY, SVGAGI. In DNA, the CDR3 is TGTGCCAGCGTAGGGGGGGACAGAGTCTATGGCTACACCTTC. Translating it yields CASVGGDRVYGYTF.

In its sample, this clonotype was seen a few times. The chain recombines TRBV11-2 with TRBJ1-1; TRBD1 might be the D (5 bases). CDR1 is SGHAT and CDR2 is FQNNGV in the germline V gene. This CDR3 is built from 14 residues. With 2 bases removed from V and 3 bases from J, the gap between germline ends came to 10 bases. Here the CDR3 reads CASSLLGGDTEAFF. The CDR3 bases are TGTGCCAGCAGCTTATTGGGGGGAGACACTGAAGCTTTCTTT.

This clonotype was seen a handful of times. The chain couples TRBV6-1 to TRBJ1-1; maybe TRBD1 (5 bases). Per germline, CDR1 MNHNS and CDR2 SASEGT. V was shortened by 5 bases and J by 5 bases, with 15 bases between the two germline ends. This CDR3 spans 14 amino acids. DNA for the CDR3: TGTGCCAGCAGTTACTCGGGGGGGGGAACTGAAGCTTTCTTT. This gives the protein CASSYSGGGTEAFF.

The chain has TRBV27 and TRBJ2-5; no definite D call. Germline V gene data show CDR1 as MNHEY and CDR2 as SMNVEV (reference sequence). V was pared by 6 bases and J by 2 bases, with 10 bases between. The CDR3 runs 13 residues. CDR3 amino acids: CASSFNTQETQYF. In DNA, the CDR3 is TGTGCCAGCAGCTTTAACACACAAGAGACCCAGTACTTC.

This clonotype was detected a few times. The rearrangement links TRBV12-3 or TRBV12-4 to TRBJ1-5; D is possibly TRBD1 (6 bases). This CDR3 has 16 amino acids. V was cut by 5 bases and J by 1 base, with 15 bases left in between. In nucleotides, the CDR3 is TGTGCCAGCAGTCCCTTCCAGGGGCGGAGCAATCAGCCCCAGCATTTT. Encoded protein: CASSPFQGRSNQPQHF.

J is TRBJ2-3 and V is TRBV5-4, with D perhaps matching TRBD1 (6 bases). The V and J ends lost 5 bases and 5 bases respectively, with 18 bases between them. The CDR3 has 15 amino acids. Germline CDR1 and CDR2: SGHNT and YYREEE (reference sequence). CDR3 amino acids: CASSSDMDSRDTQYF. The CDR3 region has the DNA TGTGCCAGCAGTTCCGACATGGACAGCCGAGATACGCAGTATTTT.

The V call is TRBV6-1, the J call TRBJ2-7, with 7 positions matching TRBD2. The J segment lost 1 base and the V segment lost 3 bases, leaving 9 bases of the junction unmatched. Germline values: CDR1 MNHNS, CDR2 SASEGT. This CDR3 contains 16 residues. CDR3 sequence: CASSDPPGLPSYEQYF. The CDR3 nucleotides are TGTGCCAGCAGTGATCCACCGGGACTACCATCCTACGAGCAGTACTTC.

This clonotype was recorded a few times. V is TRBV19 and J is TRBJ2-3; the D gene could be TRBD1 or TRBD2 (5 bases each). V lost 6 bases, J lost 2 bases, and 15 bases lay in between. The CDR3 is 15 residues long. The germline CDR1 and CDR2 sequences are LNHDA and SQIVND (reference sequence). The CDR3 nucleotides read TGTGCCAGTAGCCTCACCGGGACGACCACAGATACGCAGTATTTT. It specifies CASSLTGTTTDTQYF.

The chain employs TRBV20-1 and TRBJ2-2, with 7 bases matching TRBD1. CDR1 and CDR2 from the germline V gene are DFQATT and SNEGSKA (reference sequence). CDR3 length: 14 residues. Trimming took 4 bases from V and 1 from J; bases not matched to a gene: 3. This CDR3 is CSAMGQKNTGELFF. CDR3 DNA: TGCAGTGCTATGGGACAGAAGAACACCGGGGAGCTGTTTTTT.

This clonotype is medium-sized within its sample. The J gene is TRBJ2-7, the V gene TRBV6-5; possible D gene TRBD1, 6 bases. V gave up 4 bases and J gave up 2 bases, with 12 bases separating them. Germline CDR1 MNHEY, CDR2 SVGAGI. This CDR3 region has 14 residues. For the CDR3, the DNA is TGTGCCAGCAGTTCGACAGGCCCAACCTACGAGCAGTACTTC. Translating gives CASSSTGPTYEQYF.

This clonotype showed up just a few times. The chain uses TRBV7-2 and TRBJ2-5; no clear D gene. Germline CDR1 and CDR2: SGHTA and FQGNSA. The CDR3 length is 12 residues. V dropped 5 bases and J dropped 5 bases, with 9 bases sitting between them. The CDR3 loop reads CASSPLGETQYF. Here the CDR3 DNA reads TGTGCCAGCAGCCCCCTAGGGGAGACCCAGTACTTC. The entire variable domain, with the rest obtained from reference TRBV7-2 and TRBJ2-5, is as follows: GAGVSQSPSNKVTEKGKDVELRCDPISGHTALYWYRQSLGQGLEFLIYFQGNSAPDKSGLPSDRFSAERTGGSVSTLTIQRTQQEDSAVYLCASSPLGETQYFGPGTRLLVL.

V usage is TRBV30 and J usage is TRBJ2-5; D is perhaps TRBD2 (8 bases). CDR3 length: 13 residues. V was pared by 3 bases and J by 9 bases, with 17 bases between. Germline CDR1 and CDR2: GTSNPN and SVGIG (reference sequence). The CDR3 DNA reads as TGTGCCTGGAGCGCGACAGGGCGGGAGGCCCAGTACTTC. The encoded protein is CAWSATGREAQYF.

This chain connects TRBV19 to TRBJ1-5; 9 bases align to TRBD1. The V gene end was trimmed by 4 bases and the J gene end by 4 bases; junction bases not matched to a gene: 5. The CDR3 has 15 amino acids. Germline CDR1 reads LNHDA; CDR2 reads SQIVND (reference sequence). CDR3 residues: CASSRDRVGNQPQHF. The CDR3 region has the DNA TGTGCCAGTAGTAGGGACAGGGTAGGGAATCAGCCCCAGCATTTT.

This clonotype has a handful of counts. CDR3 sequence (DNA): TGTGCCAGCAGTTTGGAGTCGGCGAACCCCTACTACAATGAGCAGTTCTTC. Protein sequence: CASSLESANPYYNEQFF. The V gene is TRBV27, the J gene TRBJ2-1; no clear D. The germline V gene has CDR1 MNHEY and CDR2 SMNVEV (reference sequence). Deletions cut 3 bases from V and 3 bases from J, with 18 bases between. CDR3 length equals 17 residues.

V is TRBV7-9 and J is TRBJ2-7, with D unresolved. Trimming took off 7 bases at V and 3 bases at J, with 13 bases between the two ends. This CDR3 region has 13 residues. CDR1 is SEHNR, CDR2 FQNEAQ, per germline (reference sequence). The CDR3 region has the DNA TGTGCCAGCAACTCCCAACGAAGCTACGAGCAGTACGTC. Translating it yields CASNSQRSYEQYV.

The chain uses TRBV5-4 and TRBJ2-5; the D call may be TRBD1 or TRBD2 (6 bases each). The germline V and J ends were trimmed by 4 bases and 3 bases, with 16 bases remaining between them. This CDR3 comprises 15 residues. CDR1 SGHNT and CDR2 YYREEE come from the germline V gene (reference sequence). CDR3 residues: CASSPRGRWEETQYF. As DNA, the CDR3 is TGTGCCAGCAGCCCGAGGGGGAGGTGGGAAGAGACCCAGTACTTC.

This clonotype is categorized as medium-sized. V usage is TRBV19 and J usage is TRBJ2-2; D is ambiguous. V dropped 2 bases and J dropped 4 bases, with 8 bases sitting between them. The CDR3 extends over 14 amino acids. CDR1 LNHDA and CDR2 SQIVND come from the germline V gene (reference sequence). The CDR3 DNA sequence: TGTGCCAGTAGTATAAGGCAGTCCACCGGGGAGCTGTTTTTT. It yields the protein CASSIRQSTGELFF.

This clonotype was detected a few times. The CDR3 loop reads CASSLGGEGDTQYF. The CDR3 bases are TGTGCCAGCAGTCTCGGGGGTGAAGGGGATACGCAGTATTTT. V gene TRBV6-1 combines with J gene TRBJ2-3; D is perhaps TRBD2 (6 bases). The CDR3 is 14 residues long. Trimming took 5 bases from V and 6 from J, leaving 15 bases between them. Germline CDR1 MNHNS, CDR2 SASEGT.

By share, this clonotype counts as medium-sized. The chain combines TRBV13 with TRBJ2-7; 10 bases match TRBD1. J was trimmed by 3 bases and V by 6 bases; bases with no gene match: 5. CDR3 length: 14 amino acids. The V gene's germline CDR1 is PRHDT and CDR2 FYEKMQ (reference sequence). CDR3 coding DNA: TGTGCCAGCAGGCAGACAGGGGGCAACTACGAGCAGTACTTC. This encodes CASRQTGGNYEQYF.

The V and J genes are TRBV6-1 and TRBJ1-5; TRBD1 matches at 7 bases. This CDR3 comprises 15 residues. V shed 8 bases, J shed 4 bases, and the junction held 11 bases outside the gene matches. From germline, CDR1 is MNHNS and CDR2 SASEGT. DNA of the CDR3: TGTGCCAGCGAAGGGGGCCCAGGGGTTAATCAGCCCCAGCATTTT. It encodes CASEGGPGVNQPQHF.

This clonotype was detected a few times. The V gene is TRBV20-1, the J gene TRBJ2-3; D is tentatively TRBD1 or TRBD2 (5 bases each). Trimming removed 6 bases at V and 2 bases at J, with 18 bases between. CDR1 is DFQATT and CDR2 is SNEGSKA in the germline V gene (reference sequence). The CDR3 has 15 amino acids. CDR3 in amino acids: CSAATGTLNTDTQYF. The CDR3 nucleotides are TGCAGTGCCGCGACCGGGACCCTCAACACAGATACGCAGTATTTT.

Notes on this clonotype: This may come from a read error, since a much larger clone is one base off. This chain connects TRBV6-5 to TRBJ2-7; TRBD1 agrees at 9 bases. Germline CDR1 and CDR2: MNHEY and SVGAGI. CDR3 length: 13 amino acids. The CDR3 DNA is TGTGCCAGAAGTTCCTCCGGGACAGGGATTCAAGGGTTC. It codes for CARSSSGTGIQGF.

CDR3 sequence reads: CASVLDGNQPQHF. CDR3 sequence (DNA): TGTGCCAGCGTCCTTGACGGCAATCAGCCCCAGCATTTT. The gene calls are TRBV19 and TRBJ1-5; D unresolved. V gave up 9 bases and J gave up 2 bases, with 11 bases separating them. Germline CDR1 LNHDA, CDR2 SQIVND (reference sequence). The CDR3 consists of 13 residues.